This TCR beta chain was documented in a study of T cell responses to AZD1222 COVID-19 vaccine. The CDR3 runs 16 residues. The V end lost 3 bases, the J end lost 1 base, and 12 bases lay between the germline ends. The germline V gene has CDR1 LNHDA and CDR2 SQIVND (reference sequence). Generated by immunoSEQ multiplex PCR, the TCRdb table keeps only in-frame clones and is missing some. Of 100,000 to 150,000 clones in the sample, around 92% were seen once. This receptor was taken from an adult in good health. The gene calls are TRBV19 and TRBJ2-2; D remains unclear. The specimen comprised peripheral blood, sampled on day 0 of AZD1222 vaccination. Here the CDR3 reads CASSINRPGNTGELFF. The CDR3 coding sequence is TGTGCCAGTAGTATCAACCGGCCTGGGAACACCGGGGAGCTGTTTTTT.